The clone carrying this TCR beta chain appeared a single time. What it recognizes is unknown. Sequencing used immunoSEQ multiplex PCR; TCRdb keeps in-frame clones, though not all of them. The table includes hundreds of thousands of clones, more than 95% detected once. This CDR3 has 13 residues. Germline CDR1 SNHLY, CDR2 FYNNEI. V lost 6 bases, J lost 8 bases, and 13 bases lay in between. This specimen comes from a study of shared clonotypes between healthy human individuals. Study conclusions and caveats: It was observed that roughly 5.4% of naive CD4 clonotypes were shared across a few donors. Naive subsets tended to show greater estimated richness than memory subsets.

Within Nashville, Tennessee resided all donors, each a Caucasian adult. Naive CD4+ cells were CD45RA-selected; the remaining cells were memory. Sequencing was done on a sample of naive CD4+ T cells sorted from blood. This sample's subset: CD45RA+ positively selected. The sequence was collected from a woman in her twenties or thirties in good health. The chain combines TRBV2 with TRBJ1-4; no clear D gene. The CDR3 bases are TGTGCCAGCAGGGAGAATGTAGACGAAAAACTGTTTTTT. Translation gives CASRENVDEKLFF.